Below are 25 T cell receptor beta chains sequenced from a single sample in a study of blood T cell repertoires in COVID-19. The data were produced by immunoSEQ multiplex PCR, yet TCRdb's version contains in-frame clones alone and is incomplete. The sample shows 120,000 to 150,000 clones, roughly 87% of them seen only once. The material sequenced was peripheral blood. The receptors here all came from a woman aged 50 to 60 with acute or convalescent COVID-19.

V and J are TRBV9 and TRBJ2-2; 8 positions match TRBD2. J was trimmed by 9 bases and V by 1 base; bases with no gene match: 8. Germline CDR1 SGDLS, CDR2 YYNGEE. The CDR3 spans 15 residues. The CDR3 protein is CASSVNSGGPRELFF. For the CDR3, the DNA is TGTGCCAGCAGCGTAAACTCGGGAGGGCCCCGGGAGCTGTTTTTT.

The gene calls are TRBV5-4 and TRBJ2-4, with D perhaps matching TRBD2 (5 bases). Trimming shortened V by 0 bases and J by 0 bases, and 10 bases separated the two germline ends. The CDR3 has 16 residues. The germline V gene has CDR1 SGHNT and CDR2 YYREEE (reference sequence). The CDR3 is CASSLESGLAKNIQYF. As DNA, the CDR3 is TGTGCCAGCAGCTTGGAGTCGGGATTAGCCAAAAACATTCAGTACTTC.

The DNA of the CDR3 is TGCGCCAGCAGCGTGGACCTGCTTGCGGGGGAGCTGTTTTTT. It specifies CASSVDLLAGELFF. The V gene is TRBV5-1, the J gene TRBJ2-2, with D hard to call. Trimming removed 4 bases at V and 8 bases at J, with 15 bases between. The CDR3 is 14 residues long. Germline V lookup: CDR1 SGHRS, CDR2 YFSETQ.

CDR3 nucleotide sequence: TGTGCCAGCAGTTTAAAGGGGGCAGGCACTGAAGCTTTCTTT. Its protein is CASSLKGAGTEAFF. The J gene is TRBJ1-1, the V gene TRBV28; 7 bases match TRBD1. This CDR3 spans 14 amino acids. Germline-derived CDR1 and CDR2 are MDHEN and SYDVKM. V gave up 2 bases and J gave up 4 bases; unmatched junction bases: 4.

The chain recombines TRBV5-4 with TRBJ1-3; TRBD1 matches at 7 bases. Germline values: CDR1 SGHNT, CDR2 YYREEE (reference sequence). The CDR3 contains 16 residues. Germline trimming cut 3 bases from V and 2 bases from J; bases unmatched to any gene: 8. The CDR3 nucleotides are TGTGCCAGCAGCTCGGACAGGTGGGGAACTGGAAACACCATATATTTT. This codes for CASSSDRWGTGNTIYF.

The chain couples TRBV7-3 to TRBJ2-2; 7 nucleotides align to TRBD2. The CDR3 loop spans 16 amino acids. V shed 1 base, J shed 5 bases, and the junction held 7 bases outside the gene matches. Germline CDR1 is SGHTA and CDR2 is FQGTGA. CDR3: CASSLKGGVRTGELFF. CDR3 in DNA: TGTGCCAGCAGCTTAAAGGGAGGGGTGAGAACCGGGGAGCTGTTTTTT.

The V gene is TRBV27, the J gene TRBJ2-7; 7 bases map to TRBD1. The ends lost 3 bases at V and 1 base at J; junction bases unmatched: 6. There are 15 residues in the CDR3. Germline V gene data show CDR1 as MNHEY and CDR2 as SMNVEV (reference sequence). This chain's CDR3 is CASSFGTDDSYEQYF. The CDR3 coding sequence is TGTGCCAGCAGTTTCGGGACAGACGATTCCTACGAGCAGTACTTC.

The chain links TRBV7-9 to TRBJ1-2; D gene uncertain. The CDR3 consists of 14 residues. Trimming stripped 1 base from V and 3 bases from J, with 9 bases between. Germline lookup yields CDR1 SEHNR and CDR2 FQNEAQ (reference sequence). The CDR3 DNA is TGTGCCAGCAGCTTAGTTACTCCGGACTATGGCTACACCTTC. It is translated as CASSLVTPDYGYTF.

J is TRBJ2-7 and V is TRBV2; TRBD1 matches 9 bases. J lost 5 bases, V lost 8 bases, and 7 bases had no gene match. CDR3 length: 13 residues. CDR1 is SNHLY, CDR2 FYNNEI, per germline. CDR3 nucleotide sequence: TGTGCCAGCCTAAACAGGGGGCTAAACGAGCAGTACTTC. Residues: CASLNRGLNEQYF.

J is TRBJ2-2 and V is TRBV10-3, with 7 bases aligning to TRBD2. Germline loops: CDR1 ENHRY, CDR2 SYGVKD. The CDR3 spans 14 residues. V dropped 5 bases and J dropped 7; count of bases not matched to a gene: 7. CDR3 sequence: CAISTREGHGELFF. The CDR3 DNA follows: TGTGCCATCAGTACAAGGGAGGGCCACGGGGAGCTGTTTTTT.

The genes are TRBV19 and TRBJ1-4, with TRBD1 identical over 9 bases. The V segment lost 5 bases and the J segment 7 bases; nucleotides outside the gene matches: 8. The length of the CDR3 is 15 residues. CDR1 is LNHDA, CDR2 SQIVND, per germline (reference sequence). The CDR3 reads CASSVDRGEGEKLFF. The CDR3 bases are TGTGCCAGTAGTGTGGACAGGGGCGAAGGTGAAAAACTGTTTTTT.

The chain recombines TRBV5-4 with TRBJ1-2; 8 positions agree with TRBD1. J was trimmed by 4 bases and V by 4 bases; bases with no gene match: 9. This CDR3 is 15 amino acids long. The germline V gene encodes CDR1 SGHNT and CDR2 YYREEE (reference sequence). The CDR3 DNA sequence: TGTGCCAGCAGCCAACCTACGGACAGGGTCTATGGCTACACCTTC. This gives the protein CASSQPTDRVYGYTF.

This clone came up once. The chain couples TRBV10-1 to TRBJ2-7; TRBD2 matches 9 bases. V shed 0 bases and J 0 bases; nucleotides not matched to a gene: 3. The CDR3 runs to 16 residues. Per the germline V gene, CDR1 is WNHNN and CDR2 is SYGVQD (reference sequence). CDR3 coding DNA: TGCGCCAGCAGTGAGTCGAAGACTAGCGGCTCCTACGAGCAGTACTTC. Protein product: CASSESKTSGSYEQYF.

The chain carries TRBV20-1 and TRBJ2-7, with D maybe TRBD1 (5 bases). There are 11 residues in the CDR3. The V gene lost 6 bases and the J gene lost 3 bases, with 9 bases spanning the gap. CDR1 is DFQATT, CDR2 SNEGSKA, per germline (reference sequence). The CDR3 reads CSAPTDYEQYF. The CDR3 region has the DNA TGCAGTGCCCCGACAGACTACGAGCAGTACTTC.

The sample holds one count of this clone. V usage is TRBV7-6 and J usage is TRBJ1-1; the D is unclear. Looked up from germline, CDR1 is SGHVS and CDR2 is FNYEAQ. Trimming cost V 1 base and J 1 base, with 10 bases left between them. The length of the CDR3 is 15 residues. The CDR3 coding sequence is TGTGCCAGCAGCTTAGGACGGCCGGGGAACACTGAAGCTTTCTTT. Encoded protein: CASSLGRPGNTEAFF.

The rearrangement links TRBV7-9 to TRBJ1-5; D is uncertain. Trimming removed 6 bases at V and 2 bases at J, with 5 bases between. The length of the CDR3 is 12 residues. CDR1 is SEHNR and CDR2 is FQNEAQ in the germline V gene (reference sequence). In DNA, the CDR3 is TGTGCCAGCAGGGCAGGCAATCAGCCCCAGCATTTT. Protein sequence: CASRAGNQPQHF.

This clone was seen more than once but under ten times. The rearrangement links TRBV19 to TRBJ1-2, with a possible D match to TRBD1 (5 bases). V lost 7 bases and J 8 bases, leaving 11 bases between the germline ends. From germline, CDR1 is LNHDA and CDR2 SQIVND (reference sequence). The CDR3 runs 11 residues. The CDR3 DNA reads TGTGCCAGTAAAGGGGCTCCCGGCTACACCTTC. Translating it yields CASKGAPGYTF.

The V and J genes are TRBV5-1 and TRBJ1-5, with TRBD1 matching over 7 bases. The CDR3 runs 13 residues. Losses at the gene ends were 7 bases for V and 3 bases for J; bases not matched to a gene: 4. Germline CDR1 and CDR2: SGHRS and YFSETQ. CDR3 in amino acids: CASRDSVNQPQHF. In nucleotides, the CDR3 is TGCGCCAGCCGGGACAGCGTCAATCAGCCCCAGCATTTT. The whole variable domain, filled in from reference TRBV5-1 and TRBJ1-5, reads KAGVTQTPRYLIKTRGQQVTLSCSPISGHRSVSWYQQTPGQGLQFLFEYFSETQRNKGNFPGRFSGRQFSNSRSEMNVSTLELGDSALYLCASRDSVNQPQHFGDGTRLSIL.

The chain recombines TRBV3-1 (or the pseudogene TRBV3-2) with TRBJ2-7; possibly TRBD2 for D (5 bases). Trimming left V 4 bases short and J 0 bases short, with 10 bases between. CDR3 length equals 14 residues. Germline CDR1 reads LGHDT; CDR2 reads YNNKEL (reference sequence). In DNA, the CDR3 is TGTGCCAGCAGCCGCGGGCCGAGCTCCTACGAGCAGTACTTC. The encoded protein is CASSRGPSSYEQYF.

Notes on this clone: This CDR3 is also generated by other DNA sequences in the sample. The chain employs TRBV4-2 and TRBJ2-7, with D tentatively TRBD2 (6 bases). The length of the CDR3 is 15 residues. Looked up from germline, CDR1 is LGHNA and CDR2 is YNFKEQ. Trimming took off 1 base at V and 3 bases at J, with 13 bases between the two ends. CDR3 sequence (DNA): TGTGCCAGCAGCCAAGTGGCCGGGGGAGACTACGAGCAGTACTTC. Protein: CASSQVAGGDYEQYF.

J is TRBJ1-1 and V is TRBV10-3; 8 bases are a match to TRBD1. The V gene end was trimmed by 3 bases and the J gene end by 4 bases; junction bases not matched to a gene: 16. Germline V CDR1 and CDR2: ENHRY, SYGVKD. The CDR3 has 18 residues. The CDR3 here is CAISDPIVQGARGTEAFF. The CDR3 region has the DNA TGTGCCATCAGTGATCCGATCGTGCAGGGGGCGCGGGGCACTGAAGCTTTCTTT.

This clone was observed once. The CDR3 loop is CASSPAASYNSPLHF. The CDR3 nucleotides read TGCGCCAGCAGCCCTGCGGCCTCCTATAATTCACCCCTCCACTTT. The V and J genes are TRBV5-1 and TRBJ1-6; no reliable D call. V shed 4 bases and J shed 0 bases, with 8 bases lying between them. CDR1 is SGHRS, CDR2 YFSETQ, per germline. This CDR3 is 15 amino acids long.

This clone was detected once. V is TRBV6-6 and J is TRBJ2-7; 13 bases are a match to TRBD2. J lost 6 bases, V lost 9 bases, and 11 bases had no gene match. CDR3 length equals 15 residues. Germline V CDR1 and CDR2: MNHNY, SVGAGI (reference sequence). CDR3 protein: CARDIRTSGRGEQYF. The CDR3 DNA sequence: TGTGCCAGGGACATTCGGACTAGCGGGAGAGGCGAGCAGTACTTC.

V is TRBV19 and J is TRBJ1-6; D remains ambiguous. Germline loops: CDR1 LNHDA, CDR2 SQIVND (reference sequence). The V and J ends lost 2 bases and 7 bases respectively, with 9 bases between them. The CDR3 totals 14 residues. As DNA, the CDR3 is TGTGCCAGTAGTATACAGAACATAAATTCACCCCTCCACTTT. Translated: CASSIQNINSPLHF.

The table lists this clone with a count of one. The chain combines TRBV9 with TRBJ1-3, with D unresolved. Germline CDR1 is SGDLS and CDR2 is YYNGEE. The CDR3 covers 15 residues. V was clipped by 4 bases and J by 3 bases, with 14 bases between them. The CDR3 region is CASSPWEGFGNTIYF. The CDR3 DNA sequence: TGTGCCAGCAGCCCTTGGGAGGGTTTTGGAAACACCATATATTTT.